The 23 T cell receptor beta chains below come from one sample, sequenced in a study of T cell responses to AZD1222 COVID-19 vaccine (dated by TCRdb to the early 2020s). The library was produced with the immunoSEQ multiplex PCR assay. This immuneACCESS table, as held by TCRdb, lists in-frame sequences with V and J called but not all clones. Of the missing ones, under half trace to an unresolved V gene in checked studies; the others have no known cause. A total of about 160,000 clones appear in this sample, around 92% of them only once. Of the sample, roughly 4.3% is held by the ten largest clones. What this sample's time point label stands for: baseline before first vaccination. The treatment or condition label here, explained by the study, means: meningococcal conjugate vaccine given as trial control. The sequences come from peripheral blood, collected on day 0 of MenACWY control vaccination. The receptors stem from an adult in good health.

This sequence joins TRBV11-2 and TRBJ2-7; D remains ambiguous. CDR1 and CDR2 from the germline V gene are SGHAT and FQNNGV. The CDR3 covers 15 residues. V lost 1 base to trimming and J lost 3 bases, with 13 bases between them. CDR3 residues: CASSLGVDRGYEQYF. CDR3 DNA: TGTGCCAGCAGCTTAGGCGTGGACCGCGGCTACGAGCAGTACTTC. Filled out from reference TRBV11-2 and TRBJ2-7, the complete variable domain reads EAGVAQSPRYKIIEKRQSVAFWCNPISGHATLYWYQQILGQGPKLLIQFQNNGVVDDSQLPKDRFSAERLKGVDSTLKIQPAKLEDSAVYLCASSLGVDRGYEQYFGPGTRLTVT.

The chain recombines TRBV6-6 with TRBJ2-2; 10 positions agree with TRBD2. The CDR3 is 16 amino acids. Trimming cost V 8 bases and J 3 bases; bases outside gene matches: 9. The germline CDR1 and CDR2 sequences are MNHNY and SVGAGI (reference sequence). The CDR3 DNA follows: TGTGCCAGCTGTCGAGCGGGAGGGTGGGACACCGGGGAGCTGTTTTTT. Protein sequence: CASCRAGGWDTGELFF.

The chain is built from TRBV11-2 and TRBJ1-2, with D possibly being TRBD1 (5 bases). Germline V gives CDR1 SGHAT, CDR2 FQNNGV. The CDR3 runs to 14 residues. V lost 4 bases, J lost 0 bases, and 9 bases lay in between. The CDR3 protein is CASSSDIPNYGYTF. DNA for the CDR3: TGTGCCAGCAGCTCGGACATTCCTAACTATGGCTACACCTTC.

The V call is TRBV24-1, the J call TRBJ2-7, with D possibly matching TRBD2 (6 bases). Trimming left V 3 bases short and J 9 bases short, with 14 bases between. The CDR3 loop spans 13 amino acids. Germline CDR1 reads KGHDR; CDR2 reads SFDVKD. CDR3 nucleotides: TGTGCCACCAGTGATAGGAGGGAGTGGCGGCAGTACTTC. Translating gives CATSDRREWRQYF.

V is TRBV7-9 and J is TRBJ1-5, with D unresolved. Trimming stripped 1 base from V and 0 bases from J, with 10 bases between. CDR1 is SEHNR and CDR2 is FQNEAQ in the germline V gene (reference sequence). This CDR3 comprises 16 residues. The CDR3 protein is CASSLERTGSNQPQHF. The CDR3 DNA follows: TGTGCCAGCAGCTTAGAGCGGACGGGTAGCAATCAGCCCCAGCATTTT. The full variable domain, completed using reference TRBV7-9 and TRBJ1-5, is DTGVSQNPRHKITKRGQNVTFRCDPISEHNRLYWYRQTLGQGPEFLTYFQNEAQLEKSRLLSDRFSAERPKGSFSTLEIQRTEQGDSAMYLCASSLERTGSNQPQHFGDGTRLSIL.

Only a few counts were recorded for this clone. The chain combines TRBV2 with TRBJ1-2; D is uncertain. Trimming took off 3 bases at V and 4 bases at J, with 9 bases between the two ends. The CDR3 is 13 residues long. Germline assignment: CDR1 SNHLY and CDR2 FYNNEI. The CDR3 protein is CASSDSPTYGYTF. Here the CDR3 DNA reads TGTGCCAGCAGTGATTCCCCGACCTATGGCTACACCTTC. The full variable domain, in which reference TRBV2 and TRBJ1-2 provide the parts outside the CDR3, is EPEVTQTPSHQVTQMGQEVILRCVPISNHLYFYWYRQILGQKVEFLVSFYNNEISEKSEIFDDQFSVERPDGSNFTLKIRSTKLEDSAMYFCASSDSPTYGYTFGSGTRLTVV.

To note about this clone: Other DNA sequences in this sample translate to the same CDR3. The rearrangement joins TRBV27 to TRBJ2-7; 8 bases map to TRBD2. V was pared by 2 bases and J by 2 bases, with 2 bases of the junction left unmatched. The CDR3 length is 14 residues. The V gene's germline CDR1 is MNHEY and CDR2 SMNVEV (reference sequence). This chain's CDR3 is CASSLAGGPYEQYF. The CDR3 nucleotides read TGTGCCAGCAGTTTAGCGGGAGGCCCCTACGAGCAGTACTTC.

The V and J genes are TRBV7-8 and TRBJ2-7, with 10 positions matching TRBD2. The ends lost 3 bases at V and 1 base at J; junction bases unmatched: 3. CDR1 and CDR2 (germline): SGHVS, FQNEAQ. The CDR3 is made up of 15 amino acids. The CDR3 region is CASSFSAGGSYEQYF. The CDR3 bases are TGTGCCAGCAGCTTCTCAGCGGGAGGGTCCTACGAGCAGTACTTC.

The chain recombines TRBV7-8 with TRBJ2-3; the D gene is possibly TRBD2 (6 bases). V lost 5 bases and J 4 bases, leaving 19 bases between the germline ends. This CDR3 comprises 16 residues. Looked up from germline, CDR1 is SGHVS and CDR2 is FQNEAQ. The CDR3 is CASSPRDGRKADTQYF. In DNA form, the CDR3 reads TGTGCCAGCAGCCCCAGGGATGGGAGGAAAGCAGATACGCAGTATTTT.

J is TRBJ1-5 and V is TRBV30; unclear D gene. The CDR3 has 12 residues. Germline loops: CDR1 GTSNPN, CDR2 SVGIG (reference sequence). With 1 base removed from V and 9 bases from J, the gap between germline ends came to 10 bases. This chain's CDR3 is CAWSAYGRPQHF. The CDR3 nucleotides are TGTGCCTGGAGTGCCTACGGGAGGCCCCAGCATTTT. The full variable domain, with the rest looked up from reference TRBV30 and TRBJ1-5, is SQTIHQWPATLVQPVGSPLSLECTVEGTSNPNLYWYRQAAGRGLQLLFYSVGIGQISSEVPQNLSASRPQDRQFILSSKKLLLSDSGFYLCAWSAYGRPQHFGDGTRLSIL.

The J gene is TRBJ2-6, the V gene TRBV28; no clear D. The CDR3 has 15 residues. Germline assignment: CDR1 MDHEN and CDR2 SYDVKM. V lost 4 bases to trimming and J lost 0 bases, with 7 bases between them. The CDR3 region is CASSSDLSGANVLTF. The CDR3 DNA reads as TGTGCCAGCAGTTCGGACCTCTCTGGGGCCAACGTCCTGACTTTC.

The V gene is TRBV7-2, the J gene TRBJ2-7; TRBD1 or TRBD2 may be the D gene (5 bases each). The CDR3 is made up of 14 amino acids. Germline CDR1 SGHTA, CDR2 FQGNSA. Trimming cost V 1 base and J 6 bases, with 13 bases left between them. CDR3 sequence (DNA): TGTGCCAGCAGCTTAGGGGGGTTGGCAAGCGAGCAGTACTTC. Encoded protein: CASSLGGLASEQYF. Full variable domain (remainder filled in from reference TRBV7-2 and TRBJ2-7): GAGVSQSPSNKVTEKGKDVELRCDPISGHTALYWYRQSLGQGLEFLIYFQGNSAPDKSGLPSDRFSAERTGGSVSTLTIQRTQQEDSAVYLCASSLGGLASEQYFGPGTRLTVT.

The CDR3 is CASSPTGGSYNEQFF. The CDR3 DNA reads as TGTGCCAGCAGCCCCACTGGGGGCTCCTACAATGAGCAGTTCTTC. The chain uses TRBV11-1 and TRBJ2-1, with D perhaps matching TRBD1 or TRBD2 (5 bases each). CDR1 and CDR2 from the germline V gene are SGHAT and FQDESV (reference sequence). The CDR3 consists of 15 residues. Trimming cost V 5 bases and J 0 bases, with 11 bases left between them.

The V call is TRBV7-2, the J call TRBJ2-3, with 10 bases fitting TRBD2. Germline values: CDR1 SGHTA, CDR2 FQGNSA. This CDR3 region has 15 residues. J gave up 6 bases and V 3 bases, and 6 bases lay outside the gene matches. CDR3 bases: TGTGCCAGCAGCTTGAGCGGGAGGGAGTCGGATACGCAGTATTTT. It is translated as CASSLSGRESDTQYF.

V usage is TRBV6-5 and J usage is TRBJ2-1; D tentatively fits TRBD1 or TRBD2 (5 bases each). V lost 0 bases to trimming and J lost 7 bases, with 13 bases between them. CDR1 MNHEY and CDR2 SVGAGI come from the germline V gene. The CDR3 has 15 amino acids. The CDR3 sequence is CASSYSRGAGNEQFF. The CDR3 DNA follows: TGTGCCAGCAGTTACTCAAGGGGAGCCGGGAATGAGCAGTTCTTC.

This sequence joins TRBV4-2 and TRBJ1-2, with D possibly TRBD1 on 5 matching bases. The CDR3 totals 13 residues. Germline values: CDR1 LGHNA, CDR2 YNFKEQ. V was shortened by 0 bases and J by 3 bases, with 5 bases between the two germline ends. CDR3 nucleotides: TGTGCCAGCAGCCAAGACAGGGACTATGGCTACACCTTC. Protein product: CASSQDRDYGYTF.

This chain links TRBV9 with TRBJ2-3; no clear D. V lost 0 bases, J lost 5 bases, and 1 base lay in between. The CDR3 loop spans 11 amino acids. Germline loops: CDR1 SGDLS, CDR2 YYNGEE. For the CDR3, the DNA is TGTGCCAGCAGCGTAGGAGATACGCAGTATTTT. This codes for CASSVGDTQYF.

The chain employs TRBV28 and TRBJ1-3; D perhaps matches TRBD1 (5 bases). Germline V gene sequence: CDR1 MDHEN, CDR2 SYDVKM. The CDR3 is 14 amino acids. V dropped 6 bases and J dropped 4 bases, with 13 bases sitting between them. CDR3 sequence: CASRGDPRGNTIYF. CDR3 coding DNA: TGTGCCAGCAGGGGGGACCCTCGGGGAAACACCATATATTTT.

The V call is TRBV7-5, the J call TRBJ1-2. TRBV7-5 is labeled a pseudogene. This CDR3 comprises 13 residues. The CDR3 loop is CARSCDRVKGYTF. In DNA, the CDR3 is TGTGCCAGAAGCTGCGACCGGGTTAAAGGCTACACCTTC.

CDR3 region: CASSLEVQQEAFF. The CDR3, as DNA: TGTGCCAGCAGCTTAGAGGTACAACAGGAAGCTTTCTTT. The chain carries TRBV11-3 and TRBJ1-1, with D unresolved. V lost 0 bases to trimming and J lost 8 bases, with 10 bases between them. The germline V gene encodes CDR1 SGHNT and CDR2 YENEEA. CDR3 length equals 13 residues.

The chain couples TRBV4-2 to TRBJ1-2; D is ambiguous. Germline values: CDR1 LGHNA, CDR2 YNFKEQ. Trimming cost V 0 bases and J 4 bases, with 12 bases left between them. The CDR3 is 15 residues long. The CDR3 coding sequence is TGTGCCAGCAGCCAAGAAATAACGGCCATCTATGGCTACACCTTC. This gives the protein CASSQEITAIYGYTF.

This clone was seen more than once but under ten times. V is TRBV5-6 and J is TRBJ1-3; D is perhaps TRBD1 (6 bases). There are 17 residues in the CDR3. V was shortened by 4 bases and J by 3 bases, with 20 bases between the two germline ends. CDR1 is SGHDT, CDR2 YYEEEE, per germline. CDR3 in DNA: TGTGCCAGCAGCGACTTCGCTGGGGGGGGCCTTGGAAACACCATATATTTT. Translating gives CASSDFAGGGLGNTIYF.

The chain combines TRBV5-1 with TRBJ2-5; D is undetermined. Germline CDR1 and CDR2: SGHRS and YFSETQ. This CDR3 is built from 11 residues. V shed 4 bases and J shed 5 bases, with 6 bases lying between them. The CDR3 protein is CASSPGETQYF. The CDR3 DNA is TGCGCCAGCAGCCCCGGGGAGACCCAGTACTTC.